This T cell receptor beta chain was retrieved from a study of CD8+ T cells in alopecia areata. The wider study: Spontaneous alopecia affected the roughly 6-13-month-old C3H/HeJ graft donors, whose skin was transplanted to roughly 6-10-week-old female C3H/HeJ mice.

This clone was seen more than once but under ten times. What it recognizes is unknown. The genes and germline here are from mouse. RNA was isolated and reverse transcribed to cDNA, the sequencing template. TCRdb's table, derived via immunoSEQ multiplex PCR, lists solely in-frame clones and lacks some. This record lists 270,000 or so clones, none seen once only, and the top ten clones contain 0.9% to 1.5%. Pooled cells of cutaneous lymph node origin were sorted on CD4, CD8alpha, NKG2D, NKG2ACE and other markers. Study-wide results and limits: Scalp lesions, especially in alopecia totalis/universalis, had higher clonality than normal scalp. Patients shared TCRs less clearly than mice did, possibly for HLA-related reasons.

The specimen was CD4+ T cells sorted from a lymph node. This receptor was taken from a C3H/HeJ mouse with alopecia areata. For this mouse line, the MHC haplotype is H2-k.

The CDR3: CASSFTGDSDYTF. CDR3 bases read: TGTGCCAGCAGTTTTACAGGGGACTCC. The V gene is TRBV19, the J gene TRBJ1-2, with 7 positions matching TRBD1. The CDR3 extends 4 residues past the end of the read, so its final part is completed from the germline J gene. The length of the CDR3 is 13 residues. CDR1 is FNHDT and CDR2 is SITEND in the germline V gene (reference sequence). After removal of 4 bases from V and 3 bases from J, the junction contained 3 bases not matched to a gene.